The 26 T cell receptor beta chains presented below share a single source sample, sequenced in a study of OX40 agonist ivuxolimab in advanced cancers. Method: immunoSEQ multiplex PCR; TCRdb's copy keeps in-frame clones and lacks some. The sample comprises some 63,000 clones, almost 95% of which are singletons, and approximately 19% rests with the top ten. The sequencing here drew on CD4+ or CD8+ T cells sorted from blood, taken in a trial of the OX40 agonist ivuxolimab. These receptors all stem from an adult with an advanced solid tumor such as melanoma, head and neck, liver or kidney cancer.

This chain links TRBV7-9 with TRBJ2-1; 11 bases are shared with TRBD2. CDR3 length equals 14 residues. Germline CDR1 is SEHNR and CDR2 is FQNEAQ (reference sequence). Trimming took 5 bases from V and 6 from J; bases not matched to a gene: 3. Written as DNA, the CDR3 is TGTGCCAGCAGCCAGCTAGCGGGAGGCAATGAGCAGTTCTTC. Translation gives CASSQLAGGNEQFF.

The chain combines TRBV6-1 with TRBJ1-5; D ambiguous. This CDR3 comprises 14 residues. CDR1 is MNHNS, CDR2 SASEGT, per germline. Trimming cost V 8 bases and J 6 bases, with 17 bases left between them. The CDR3 bases are TGTGCCAGCCACCGGGAACGAGGAGGTCAGCCCCAGCATTTT. Protein sequence: CASHRERGGQPQHF.

The chain couples TRBV5-1 to TRBJ2-2, with 7 bases identical to TRBD1. V shed 6 bases and J 1 base; nucleotides not matched to a gene: 3. Germline CDR1 reads SGHRS; CDR2 reads YFSETQ. This CDR3 region has 14 residues. The CDR3 nucleotides are TGCGCCAGCACGGACAGGAAGAACACCGGGGAGCTGTTTTTT. It specifies CASTDRKNTGELFF.

The chain links TRBV27 to TRBJ2-5; the D is unclear. V was pared by 5 bases and J by 5 bases, with 15 bases between. This CDR3 region has 14 residues. The germline CDR1 and CDR2 sequences are MNHEY and SMNVEV (reference sequence). The CDR3 region has the DNA TGTGCCAGCAGTCCCCGGTTGTTTTCTGAGACCCAGTACTTC. Protein sequence: CASSPRLFSETQYF.

The chain has TRBV28 and TRBJ2-7, with 8 bases fitting TRBD1. CDR3 length: 13 residues. The junction had 11 bases not matched to a gene; V was cut back by 11 bases and J by 5 bases. Germline CDR1 reads MDHEN; CDR2 reads SYDVKM. Written as DNA, the CDR3 is TGTGCCGGCCGTTCGACAGGGGTCCACGAGCAGTACTTC. Translated, it gives CAGRSTGVHEQYF.

The chain recombines TRBV19 with TRBJ1-1, with a weak D call TRBD1 (6 bases). The V end lost 6 bases, the J end lost 0 bases, and 11 bases lay between the germline ends. Germline lookup yields CDR1 LNHDA and CDR2 SQIVND (reference sequence). The CDR3 spans 14 residues. The CDR3 bases are TGTGCCAGTAGACGAACAGGGCTGAACACTGAAGCTTTCTTT. Translating gives CASRRTGLNTEAFF.

The gene calls are TRBV29-1 and TRBJ2-2, with 7 bases fitting TRBD2. Losses at the gene ends were 2 bases for V and 1 base for J; bases not matched to a gene: 4. CDR1 and CDR2 from the germline V gene are SQVTM and ANQGSEA. There are 15 residues in the CDR3. The CDR3 nucleotides read TGCAGCGTTGAATCGGGCGGGAGGAACACCGGGGAGCTGTTTTTT. Residues: CSVESGGRNTGELFF.

In its sample, this clone was seen once. The genes are TRBV9 and TRBJ1-2; D gene unclear. CDR3 size: 12 residues. V lost 3 bases and J 5 bases, leaving 8 bases between the germline ends. CDR1 is SGDLS, CDR2 YYNGEE, per germline. The CDR3 here is CASSGSEYGYTF. CDR3 nucleotides: TGTGCCAGCAGCGGGTCCGAATATGGCTACACCTTC.

Comments on this clone: This sample also contains other DNA sequences that code for the same CDR3. The rearrangement joins TRBV27 to TRBJ1-3; D remains ambiguous. There are 11 residues in the CDR3. Germline CDR1 reads MNHEY; CDR2 reads SMNVEV (reference sequence). V was trimmed by 4 bases and J by 4 bases, leaving 2 bases between them. CDR3 DNA sequence: TGTGCCAGCAGTTCAGGAAACACCATATATTTT. Protein sequence: CASSSGNTIYF.

This clone came up once. The V gene is TRBV7-3, the J gene TRBJ2-2; 8 bases fit TRBD2. The CDR3 has 19 residues. The ends lost 5 bases at V and 0 bases at J; junction bases unmatched: 14. Germline V gene sequence: CDR1 SGHTA, CDR2 FQGTGA. The CDR3 sequence: CASSLQREFYPSNTGELFF. DNA for the CDR3: TGTGCCAGCAGCCTACAGCGGGAGTTTTACCCTTCGAACACCGGGGAGCTGTTTTTT.

The chain carries TRBV30 and TRBJ1-4; the match to TRBD1 covers 7 bases. CDR3 length equals 15 residues. The germline CDR1 and CDR2 sequences are GTSNPN and SVGIG (reference sequence). Trimming took 3 bases from V and 5 from J; bases not matched to a gene: 9. The DNA for the CDR3 is TGTGCCTGGAGCTCAGGGGGAGAGATAAATGAAAAACTGTTTTTT. Residues: CAWSSGGEINEKLFF.

The rearrangement links TRBV30 to TRBJ1-2, with D unclear. Per the germline V gene, CDR1 is GTSNPN and CDR2 is SVGIG (reference sequence). The CDR3 consists of 12 residues. Trimming removed 0 bases from V and 11 bases from J, with 13 bases in between. CDR3 region: CAWSVQSWDYTF. The CDR3 DNA reads as TGTGCCTGGAGTGTACAAAGTTGGGATTACACCTTC.

About this clone: The same CDR3 is also encoded by other DNA sequences in this sample. The genes are TRBV6-5 and TRBJ1-2, with D possibly being TRBD1 (5 bases). This CDR3 region has 15 residues. V was clipped by 2 bases and J by 6 bases, with 16 bases between them. The germline CDR1 and CDR2 sequences are MNHEY and SVGAGI. The CDR3 loop is CASSYAPQASDGYTF. The CDR3 coding sequence is TGTGCCAGCAGTTACGCCCCACAGGCGTCGGATGGCTACACCTTC.

The chain joins TRBV5-6 to TRBJ1-2, with TRBD1 as a possible D gene (6 bases). V dropped 5 bases and J dropped 0 bases, with 17 bases sitting between them. This CDR3 contains 16 residues. CDR1 and CDR2 (germline): SGHDT, YYEEEE. CDR3 region: CASRSGAGTTNYGYTF. DNA of the CDR3: TGTGCCAGCAGGTCAGGGGCAGGGACAACTAACTATGGCTACACCTTC.

The chain couples TRBV7-6 to TRBJ2-7; D not resolved. Germline CDR1 reads SGHVS; CDR2 reads FNYEAQ. The CDR3 contains 16 residues. V lost 0 bases and J 0 bases, leaving 12 bases between the germline ends. CDR3 nucleotides: TGTGCCAGCAGCTTAGCGCCCCGTCAGGCCTCCTACGAGCAGTACTTC. This gives the protein CASSLAPRQASYEQYF.

The chain is built from TRBV11-3 and TRBJ2-5, with 8 bases lining up with TRBD2. Germline lookup yields CDR1 SGHNT and CDR2 YENEEA. The CDR3 extends over 18 amino acids. V shed 4 bases, J shed 2 bases, and the junction held 15 bases outside the gene matches. The chain's CDR3 is CASSSPGLASGLQETQYF. DNA of the CDR3: TGTGCCAGCAGCTCACCGGGGCTCGCTAGCGGGTTACAAGAGACCCAGTACTTC.

The rearrangement uses TRBV28 and TRBJ1-5, with 7 bases aligning to TRBD1. This CDR3 is 18 amino acids long. Per the germline V gene, CDR1 is MDHEN and CDR2 is SYDVKM. Trimming at V came to 4 bases and at J to 4 bases, leaving 16 bases not matched to a gene. CDR3 loop: CASSSYLQGSSENQPQHF. The DNA of the CDR3 is TGTGCCAGCAGTTCCTACTTACAGGGGAGCTCCGAAAATCAGCCCCAGCATTTT.

The chain recombines TRBV2 with TRBJ2-2; 9 bases match TRBD1. The trim removed 6 bases at V and 7 bases at J, leaving 12 bases unmatched. CDR1 is SNHLY and CDR2 is FYNNEI in the germline V gene. The CDR3 has 16 amino acids. The CDR3, as DNA: TGTGCCAGCAGCGACCCGAGACAGGGGGTTATCGGGGAGCTGTTTTTT. Translated, it gives CASSDPRQGVIGELFF.

Comment on this clone: Sequence at one end of the junction differs from germline and may be a read error. This rearrangement joins TRBV10-3 to TRBJ2-7; D unclear. Looked up from germline, CDR1 is ENHRY and CDR2 is SYGVKD. The CDR3 is made up of 12 amino acids. The CDR3 sequence: CDKVGVLHEQYF. The CDR3 DNA is TGCGATAAAGTGGGCGTTCTCCACGAGCAGTACTTC.

The V gene is TRBV9, the J gene TRBJ1-1; 8 nucleotides agree with TRBD1. This CDR3 is built from 16 residues. After removal of 4 bases from V and 2 bases from J, the junction contained 10 bases not matched to a gene. The germline gives CDR1 SGDLS, CDR2 YYNGEE. CDR3 DNA sequence: TGTGCCAGCAGCATAACAGGGGGAGGACTCAACACTGAAGCTTTCTTT. It codes for CASSITGGGLNTEAFF.

The chain links TRBV9 to TRBJ1-2; 11 nucleotides align to TRBD1. Per germline, CDR1 SGDLS and CDR2 YYNGEE. The CDR3 consists of 14 residues. The V gene end was trimmed by 6 bases and the J gene end by 3 bases; junction bases not matched to a gene: 4. This chain's CDR3 is CASIGTGGDYGYTF. DNA of the CDR3: TGTGCCAGCATCGGGACAGGGGGAGACTATGGCTACACCTTC.

The genes are TRBV5-1 and TRBJ2-7; 14 bases line up with TRBD2. The V gene's germline CDR1 is SGHRS and CDR2 YFSETQ. V was clipped by 4 bases and J by 6 bases; unmatched bases: 6. The CDR3 runs 15 residues. CDR3 sequence: CASSQGTSGSSEQYF. The CDR3 DNA follows: TGCGCCAGCAGCCAAGGGACTAGCGGGAGTTCCGAGCAGTACTTC.

This clone has only a few counts. The chain links TRBV2 to TRBJ2-3, with D tentatively TRBD1 (5 bases). The germline gives CDR1 SNHLY, CDR2 FYNNEI. CDR3 size: 16 residues. Trimming shortened V by 6 bases and J by 1 base, and 17 bases separated the two germline ends. Written as DNA, the CDR3 is TGTGCCAGCAGAGATTGGGGCTTACAGGGCACAGATACGCAGTATTTT. Its translation is CASRDWGLQGTDTQYF.

This clone was detected once. The chain carries TRBV11-2 and TRBJ2-2; possibly TRBD1 or TRBD2 for D (5 bases each). Germline V CDR1 and CDR2: SGHAT, FQNNGV. The CDR3 extends over 15 amino acids. The V and J ends lost 5 bases and 4 bases respectively, with 14 bases between them. CDR3 coding DNA: TGTGCCAGCAGCGTGGACATGGCGGGCACCGGGGAGCTGTTTTTT. Translating it yields CASSVDMAGTGELFF.

The chain has TRBV28 and TRBJ2-7; D may be TRBD1 or TRBD2 (5 bases each). The CDR3 spans 14 residues. Germline CDR1 and CDR2: MDHEN and SYDVKM. V lost 5 bases and J 2 bases, leaving 13 bases between the germline ends. As DNA, the CDR3 is TGTGCCAGCAGTCAAATGTTGGGGGCCTACGAGCAGTACTTC. This encodes CASSQMLGAYEQYF.

V and J are TRBV14 and TRBJ2-7; TRBD1 might be the D (5 bases). The CDR3 has 14 amino acids. V lost 3 bases to trimming and J lost 3 bases, with 12 bases between them. Germline lookup yields CDR1 SGHDN and CDR2 FVKESK. The CDR3 DNA reads as TGTGCCAGCAGCCAGGGATCGCAGGGCTACGAGCAGTACTTC. Protein: CASSQGSQGYEQYF.